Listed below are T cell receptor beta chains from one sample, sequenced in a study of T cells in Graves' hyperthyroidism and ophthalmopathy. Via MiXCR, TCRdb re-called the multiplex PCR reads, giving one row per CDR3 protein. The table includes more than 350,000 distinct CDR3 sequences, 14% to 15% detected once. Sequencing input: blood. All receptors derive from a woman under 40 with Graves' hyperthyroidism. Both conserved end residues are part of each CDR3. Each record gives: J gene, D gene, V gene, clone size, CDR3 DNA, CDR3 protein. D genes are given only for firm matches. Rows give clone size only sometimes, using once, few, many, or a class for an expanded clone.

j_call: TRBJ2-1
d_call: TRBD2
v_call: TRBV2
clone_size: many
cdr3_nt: TGTGCCAGCAGTGAGGCTAGCGGCCGGGGTGAGCAGTTCTTC
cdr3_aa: CASSEASGRGEQFF

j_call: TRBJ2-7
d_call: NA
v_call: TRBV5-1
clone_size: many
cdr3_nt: TGCGCCAGCAGCAGACTATCCTACGAGCAGTACTTC
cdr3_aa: CASSRLSYEQYF

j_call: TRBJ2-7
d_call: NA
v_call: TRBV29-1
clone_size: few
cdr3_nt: TGCAGCGTTGAACGGGGTTACGAGCAGTACTTC
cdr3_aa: CSVERGYEQYF

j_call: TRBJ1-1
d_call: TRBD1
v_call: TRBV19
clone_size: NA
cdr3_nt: TGTGCCAGTAGTCCGTTGGGACAGGGATATAACACTGAAGCTTTCTTT
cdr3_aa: CASSPLGQGYNTEAFF

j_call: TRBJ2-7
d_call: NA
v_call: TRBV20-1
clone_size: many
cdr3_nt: TGCAGTGCTAGAGTGGGGACCGGCGGGTACGAGCAGTACTTC
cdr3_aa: CSARVGTGGYEQYF

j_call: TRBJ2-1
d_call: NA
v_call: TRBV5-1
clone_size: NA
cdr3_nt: TGCGCCAGCAGCCTGGAGGGCCTAGGTGAGCAGTTCTTC
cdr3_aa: CASSLEGLGEQFF

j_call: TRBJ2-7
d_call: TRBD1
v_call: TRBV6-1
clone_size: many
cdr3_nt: TGTGCCAGCAGCGAACGCTGGACAGGGCACTACGAGCAGTACTTC
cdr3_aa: CASSERWTGHYEQYF

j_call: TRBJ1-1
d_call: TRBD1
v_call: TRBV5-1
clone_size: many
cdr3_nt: TGCGCCAGCTCATCTTACAGGGGGGTGACGAACACTGAAGCTTTCTTT
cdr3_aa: CASSSYRGVTNTEAFF

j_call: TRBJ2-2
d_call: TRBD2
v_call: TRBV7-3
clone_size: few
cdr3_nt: TGTGCCAGCAGCTTAAGCGCGGGAGCAGTGGGGAGCTATGGGGAGCTGTTTTTT
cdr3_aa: CASSLSAGAVGSYGELFF

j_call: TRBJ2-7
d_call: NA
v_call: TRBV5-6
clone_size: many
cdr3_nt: TGTGCCAGCAGCCTAAGGAACAGGGGGGGAAACCGAGCCTACGAGCAGTACTTC
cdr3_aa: CASSLRNRGGNRAYEQYF

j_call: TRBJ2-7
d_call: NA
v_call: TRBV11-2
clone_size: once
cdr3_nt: TGTGCCAGCAGCTTTGAGACAGGTGACTCCTACGAGCAGTACTTC
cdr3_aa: CASSFETGDSYEQYF

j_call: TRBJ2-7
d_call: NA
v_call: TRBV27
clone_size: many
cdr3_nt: TGTGCCAGCAGTTTAGGGCTTCACTACGAGCAGTACTTC
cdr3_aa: CASSLGLHYEQYF

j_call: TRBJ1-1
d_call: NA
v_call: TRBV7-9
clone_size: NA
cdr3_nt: TGTGCCAGCAGCCCGAGGGCGGGCCCGAACACTGAAGCTTTCTTT
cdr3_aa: CASSPRAGPNTEAFF

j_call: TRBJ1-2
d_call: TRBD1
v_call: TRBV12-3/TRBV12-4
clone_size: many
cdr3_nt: TGTGCCAGCACCCAGGGGACAGCCAAAAACTATGGCTACACCTTC
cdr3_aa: CASTQGTAKNYGYTF

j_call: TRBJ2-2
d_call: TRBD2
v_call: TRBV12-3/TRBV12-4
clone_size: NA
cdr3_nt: TGTGCCAGCAGTTTTTCGCTAGCGGGAATGGCCGGGGAGCTGTTTTTT
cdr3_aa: CASSFSLAGMAGELFF

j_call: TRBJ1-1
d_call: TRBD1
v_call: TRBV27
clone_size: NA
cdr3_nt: TGTGCCAGCAGTTGGACAGGGGGGGGAAACACTGAAGCTTTCTTT
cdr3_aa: CASSWTGGGNTEAFF

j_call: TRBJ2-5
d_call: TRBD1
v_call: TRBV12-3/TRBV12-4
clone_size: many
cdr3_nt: TGTGCCACACCGGAAGCGGAGGGGGACAGGGGGCCTATCTATAGAGAGACCCAGTACTTC
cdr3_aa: CATPEAEGDRGPIYRETQYF

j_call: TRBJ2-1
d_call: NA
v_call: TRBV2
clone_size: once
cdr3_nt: TGTGCCAGCATAAGTCTTGGACACCTCAACAATGAGCAGTTCTTC
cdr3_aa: CASISLGHLNNEQFF

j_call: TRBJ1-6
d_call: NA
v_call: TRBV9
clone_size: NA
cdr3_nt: TGTGCCAGCAGCGTATTTAGCTCCTATAATTCACCCCTCCACTTT
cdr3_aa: CASSVFSSYNSPLHF

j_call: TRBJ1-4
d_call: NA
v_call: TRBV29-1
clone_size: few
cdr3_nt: TGCAGCGTCAGGGCCGGGGATGAAAAACTGTTTTTT
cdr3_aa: CSVRAGDEKLFF

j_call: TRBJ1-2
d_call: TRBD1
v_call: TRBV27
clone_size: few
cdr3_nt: TGTGCCAGCAGTTTATATCCAGGGGGCGATCTCCATGGCTACACCTTC
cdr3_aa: CASSLYPGGDLHGYTF

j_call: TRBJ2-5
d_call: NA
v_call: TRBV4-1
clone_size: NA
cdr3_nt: TGCGCCAGCAGCCAAAGGGTCTGGGGAGAGACCCAGTACTTC
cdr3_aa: CASSQRVWGETQYF

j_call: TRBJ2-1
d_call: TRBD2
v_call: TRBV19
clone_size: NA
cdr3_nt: TGTGCCACCTCCCGGGAGGGGCTATACAATGAGCAGTTCTTC
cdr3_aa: CATSREGLYNEQFF

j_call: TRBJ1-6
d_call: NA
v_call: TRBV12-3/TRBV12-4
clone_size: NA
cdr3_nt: TGTGCCAGCAGTGGCGGCACCGGGTCACCCCTCCACTTT
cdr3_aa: CASSGGTGSPLHF

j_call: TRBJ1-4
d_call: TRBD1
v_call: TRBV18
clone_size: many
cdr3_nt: TGTGCCAGCTCACCACGGGACAGGCGCGTCGAAAAACTGTTTTTT
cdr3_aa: CASSPRDRRVEKLFF

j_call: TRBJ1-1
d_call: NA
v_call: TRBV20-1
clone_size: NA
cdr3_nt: TGCAGTGCCCCTACGGGGGGGTCCACTGAAGCTTTCTTT
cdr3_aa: CSAPTGGSTEAFF

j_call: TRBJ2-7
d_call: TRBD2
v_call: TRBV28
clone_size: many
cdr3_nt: TGTGCCAGCAGTTTATCGGCTAGCGGGAGCCCCGAGCAGTACTTC
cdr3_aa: CASSLSASGSPEQYF

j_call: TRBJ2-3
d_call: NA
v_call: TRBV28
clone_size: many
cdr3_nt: TGTGCCAGCCTCCTTAGAGATACGCAGTATTTT
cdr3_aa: CASLLRDTQYF

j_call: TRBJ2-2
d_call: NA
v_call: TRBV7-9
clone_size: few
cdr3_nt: TGTGCCAGCAGCTTACTGGACATTAGTTGGCTGTTTTTT
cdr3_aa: CASSLLDISWLFF

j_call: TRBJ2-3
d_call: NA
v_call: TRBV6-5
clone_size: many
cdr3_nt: TGTGCCAGCAGAGGGGAGTTGGTTGATACGCAGTATTTT
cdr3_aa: CASRGELVDTQYF

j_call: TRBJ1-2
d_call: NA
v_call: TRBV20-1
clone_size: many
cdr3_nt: TGCAGTGCTATAACCCCTGACAGGTCCCATGGCTACACCTTC
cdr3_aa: CSAITPDRSHGYTF

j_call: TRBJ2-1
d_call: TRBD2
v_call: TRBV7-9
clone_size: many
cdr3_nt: TGTGCCAGCAGCTCAGGACTAGCTAGCTTCAATGAGCAGTTCTTC
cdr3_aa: CASSSGLASFNEQFF

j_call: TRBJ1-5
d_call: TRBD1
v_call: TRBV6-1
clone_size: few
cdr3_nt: TGTGCCAGCAGTCTTCCGGGACAGAGAGCTTATAGCAATCAGCCCCAGCATTTT
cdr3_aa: CASSLPGQRAYSNQPQHF